The rows below give T cell receptor beta chains drawn from one sample of a study of tumor-infiltrating lymphocytes in primary liver carcinoma. TCRdb passed the multiplex PCR reads through MiXCR, listing each CDR3 protein once. The repertoire holds 100,000 to 150,000 distinct CDR3 sequences, with roughly three fifths as singletons. Source material: liver tumor tissue from sampling region 3. Every receptor here comes from a woman in her sixties or seventies with primary liver carcinoma and hepatitis B virus infection. CDR3s include the opening cysteine and the closing phenylalanine or tryptophan. Each record gives: CDR3 protein, CDR3 DNA, clone size, V gene, D gene, J gene. D genes are given only for firm matches. Not all rows give a size; the values are once, few, many and, for expanded clones, a class.

CASYMTGNTEAFF | TGTGCCAGCTACATGACAGGAAACACTGAAGCTTTCTTT | . | TRBV6-6 | . | TRBJ1-1
CGSSQGALNSYEQYF | TGTGGCAGCAGTCAAGGAGCCTTAAACTCCTACGAGCAGTACTTC | . | TRBV4-2 | . | TRBJ2-7
CASSFSGHAEAFF | TGTGCCAGCAGCTTTTCTGGACACGCTGAAGCTTTCTTT | . | TRBV5-5 | . | TRBJ1-1
CASSLEQASYEQYF | TGCGCCAGCAGCTTGGAACAGGCCTCCTACGAGCAGTACTTC | few | TRBV5-1 | . | TRBJ2-7
CASSFRGCATSVQIHEQSF | TGTGCCAGCAGCTTCAGGGGCTGTGCGACTAGCGTACAAATCCATGAGCAGTCCTTC | . | TRBV11-1 | TRBD2 | TRBJ2-1
CASSSSATMVVDF | TGTGCTAGCAGCTCAAGCGCGACTATGGTCGTGGACTTC | . | TRBV28 | . | TRBJ2-4
CSASKGNSNQPQHF | TGCAGTGCTAGTAAGGGGAATAGCAATCAGCCCCAGCATTTT | . | TRBV20-1 | . | TRBJ1-5
CASSLGLADQETQYF | TGTGCCAGCAGCTTAGGGTTAGCAGACCAAGAGACTCAGTACTTC | . | TRBV7-8 | . | TRBJ2-5
CASRRHTWNEQFF | TGTGCCAGCAGGAGGCACACATGGAATGAGCAGTTCTTC | . | TRBV2 | . | TRBJ2-1
CASGLPTGGTSYEQYF | TGCGCCAGCGGTCTCCCCACAGGGGGCACGTCCTACGAGCAGTACTTC | . | TRBV10-2 | TRBD1 | TRBJ2-7
CASCQEKAADYEQYF | TGTGCCAGCTGCCAAGAGAAGGCAGCGGACTACGAGCAGTACTTC | once | TRBV4-2 | . | TRBJ2-7
CASSHGLIGYTF | TGTGCCAGCAGCCACGGGCTTATCGGCTACACCTTC | many | TRBV14 | . | TRBJ1-2
CAILLAGAADTQYF | TGTGCCATCCTCTTAGCGGGGGCTGCAGATACGCAGTATTTT | . | TRBV6-2/TRBV6-3 | TRBD2 | TRBJ2-3
CASSEDRLGYEKLFF | TGTGCCAGCAGTGAAGATAGGCTTGGTTATGAAAAGCTGTTTTTT | . | TRBV6-1 | . | TRBJ1-4
CANSHGASTTNTEAFF | TGTGCCAACAGTCATGGGGCAAGTACTACGAACACTGAAGCTTTCTTT | . | TRBV12-3/TRBV12-4 | . | TRBJ1-1
CASSLGGRTRTDTQYF | TGTGCCAGCAGCTTAGGAGGGCGAACTCGCACAGATACGCAGTATTTT | . | TRBV11-2 | . | TRBJ2-3
CAWSLGLAYNEQSF | TGTGCCTGGAGTTTAGGACTAGCCTACAATGAGCAGTCATTC | . | TRBV30 | TRBD2 | TRBJ2-1
CASSLEGDSYNEQFF | TGCGCCAGCAGCTTGGAGGGGGACAGCTACAATGAGCAGTTCTTC | . | TRBV5-1 | TRBD1 | TRBJ2-1
CASRNTGGAPGELFF | TGTGCCAGCAGGAATACAGGGGGCGCACCCGGGGAGCTGTTTTTT | . | TRBV7-9 | TRBD1 | TRBJ2-2
CASSLDRGLAGQFF | TGTGCTAGCAGCTTAGATCGAGGGCTAGCGGGACAGTTCTTC | . | TRBV11-2 | TRBD2 | TRBJ2-1
CASTQRDYADEHFF | TGTGCCAGCACCCAACGGGACTATGCTGATGAGCATTTCTTC | . | TRBV28 | TRBD2 | TRBJ2-1
CASSRASDEQFF | TGTGCCAGCAGCCGGGCTAGCGATGAGCAGTTCTTC | . | TRBV4-2 | . | TRBJ2-1
CGSRYLLDSRTDTQYF | TGTGGCAGCAGGTACCTCCTGGACTCCCGCACAGATACGCAGTATTTT | . | TRBV6-5 | . | TRBJ2-3
CASSRTSGQPQHF | TGTGCCAGCAGTAGGACGTCGGGGCAGCCCCAGCATTTT | few | TRBV2 | . | TRBJ1-5
CASNDLRTSGYNEQFF | TGTGCCAGCAACGACCTCCGGACTAGCGGTTACAATGAGCAGTTCTTC | many | TRBV12-3/TRBV12-4 | TRBD2 | TRBJ2-1
CAISDGHSGDYNEQFF | TGTGCCATCAGTGATGGGCATTCGGGGGACTACAATGAGCAGTTCTTC | many | TRBV10-3 | . | TRBJ2-1
CASSYSTSGVYNEQFF | TGTGCCAGCAGTTACTCGACTAGCGGCGTGTACAATGAGCAGTTCTTC | many | TRBV6-5 | TRBD2 | TRBJ2-1
CASRKPGLAESYEQYF | TGTGCCAGCAGGAAACCAGGGCTAGCGGAGTCCTACGAGCAGTACTTC | . | TRBV11-2 | TRBD2 | TRBJ2-7